These 27 T cell receptor beta chains share one sample of origin, sequenced in a study of persistence of HIV-infected CD4 T cells. Overlapping HIV-1 Gag 15-mer peptides at approximately 0.96 ug per peptide per mL were used. Sorted nonresponding memory CD4+ T cells were CD40L-negative, CD69-negative, CD45RO-high. This was the immunoSEQ version 4 assay in survey mode. Generated by immunoSEQ multiplex PCR, the TCRdb table keeps only in-frame clones and is missing some. The table has about 36,000 clones, 85% to 90% seen once; the top ten hold 5.4%. Their antigens are not known. Here the sequenced sample was cultured CD4+ T cells from PBMCs, taken from a patient who received antiretroviral therapy. Receptors originate from an adult with HIV. The donor label of this sample is uncertain.

The rearrangement links TRBV15 to TRBJ2-1; TRBD2 aligns across 11 bases. Germline V CDR1 and CDR2: LNHNV, YYDKDF (reference sequence). CDR3 length: 19 residues. The trim removed 2 bases at V and 7 bases at J, leaving 16 bases unmatched. The CDR3 nucleotides read TGTGCCACCAGCAGACCCCGGGGTAGCGGGGGGGCCGGCGGGAATGAGCAGTTCTTC. It translates to CATSRPRGSGGAGGNEQFF.

CDR3 residues: CASSDPDPNSPLHF. CDR3 DNA sequence: TGCGCCAGCAGTGATCCAGACCCTAATTCACCCCTCCACTTT. The V and J genes are TRBV10-1 and TRBJ1-6; D call uncertain. V gave up 3 bases and J gave up 6 bases, with 9 bases separating them. Germline-derived CDR1 and CDR2 are WNHNN and SYGVQD (reference sequence). The CDR3 length is 14 residues.

The rearrangement joins TRBV4-1 to TRBJ1-6; possible D gene TRBD1, 6 bases. The CDR3 consists of 15 residues. Trimming pared 4 bases from V and 7 bases from J, leaving 14 bases between. CDR1 MGHRA and CDR2 YSYEKL come from the germline V gene. In DNA, the CDR3 is TGCGCCAGCAGCCCGACAGGAGTAGAGAATTCACCCCTCCACTTT. Its protein is CASSPTGVENSPLHF.

V is TRBV24-1 and J is TRBJ2-7; D possibly corresponds to TRBD2 (6 bases). The CDR3 runs 12 residues. V shed 8 bases and J shed 4 bases, with 11 bases lying between them. Germline CDR1 and CDR2: KGHDR and SFDVKD. The CDR3 DNA follows: TGTGCCACCAACGGGGGAGATTACGAGCAGTACTTC. Translated: CATNGGDYEQYF.

The V and J genes are TRBV3-1 (or the pseudogene TRBV3-2) and TRBJ1-1; 9 bases align to TRBD1. The CDR3 has 18 amino acids. Germline-derived CDR1 and CDR2 are LGHDT and YNNKEL (reference sequence). The trim removed 4 bases at V and 0 bases at J, leaving 12 bases unmatched. DNA of the CDR3: TGTGCCAGCAGCCTCCGACGACAGGGGGTAAATATGAACACTGAAGCTTTCTTT. It codes for CASSLRRQGVNMNTEAFF.

The gene calls are TRBV7-3 and TRBJ1-1, with unresolved D. The CDR3 has 16 residues. Germline-derived CDR1 and CDR2 are SGHTA and FQGTGA. V was cut by 5 bases and J by 4 bases, with 20 bases left in between. In nucleotides, the CDR3 is TGTGCCAGCAGCCCCTCCCGGGGTCCAGGTACCACTGAAGCTTTCTTT. It specifies CASSPSRGPGTTEAFF.

The genes are TRBV7-3 and TRBJ2-1; 8 bases fit TRBD2. The CDR3 is 15 amino acids. The V gene end was trimmed by 5 bases and the J gene end by 4 bases; junction bases not matched to a gene: 7. Germline CDR1 reads SGHTA; CDR2 reads FQGTGA. CDR3 sequence: CASSPGGGKYNEQFF. CDR3 sequence (DNA): TGTGCCAGCAGCCCCGGGGGGGGGAAGTACAATGAGCAGTTCTTC.

The rearrangement links TRBV5-5 to TRBJ2-7; perhaps TRBD2 as D (5 bases). Germline lookup yields CDR1 SGHKS and CDR2 YYEKEE (reference sequence). This CDR3 spans 15 amino acids. Trimming took off 2 bases at V and 3 bases at J, with 15 bases between the two ends. The CDR3 DNA reads as TGTGCCAGCAGCTTCCTATCCGGGGAGTACTACGAGCAGTACTTC. This sequence encodes CASSFLSGEYYEQYF.

The CDR3 coding sequence is TGTGCCAGCAGTTCAGGGGATCAGCCCCAGCATTTT. Translating gives CASSSGDQPQHF. The rearrangement joins TRBV28 to TRBJ1-5; possible D gene TRBD1, 6 bases. Trimming removed 4 bases from V and 5 bases from J, with 6 bases in between. The CDR3 has 12 residues. The germline gives CDR1 MDHEN, CDR2 SYDVKM. The complete variable domain, with remaining parts taken from reference TRBV28 and TRBJ1-5, reads DVKVTQSSRYLVKRTGEKVFLECVQDMDHENMFWYRQDPGLGLRLIYFSYDVKMKEKGDIPEGYSVSREKKERFSLILESASTNQTSMYLCASSSGDQPQHFGDGTRLSIL.

This rearrangement joins TRBV5-1 to TRBJ2-2, with D possibly being TRBD2 (6 bases). With 4 bases removed from V and 6 bases from J, the gap between germline ends came to 16 bases. Germline V gene data show CDR1 as SGHRS and CDR2 as YFSETQ. This CDR3 spans 15 amino acids. The chain's CDR3 is CASSLNGGSSGELFF. The DNA for the CDR3 is TGCGCCAGCAGCCTAAACGGGGGATCCTCCGGGGAGCTGTTTTTT. Full variable domain (remainder filled in from reference TRBV5-1 and TRBJ2-2): KAGVTQTPRYLIKTRGQQVTLSCSPISGHRSVSWYQQTPGQGLQFLFEYFSETQRNKGNFPGRFSGRQFSNSRSEMNVSTLELGDSALYLCASSLNGGSSGELFFGEGSRLTVL.

The chain joins TRBV5-1 to TRBJ2-7; 8 bases map to TRBD1. Trimming at V came to 0 bases and at J to 4 bases, leaving 6 bases not matched to a gene. Germline V gene data show CDR1 as SGHRS and CDR2 as YFSETQ. The CDR3 spans 15 residues. The CDR3 here is CASSLVQGEQYEQYF. CDR3 bases: TGCGCCAGCAGCTTGGTACAGGGGGAGCAATACGAGCAGTACTTC.

The gene calls are TRBV4-2 and TRBJ2-2; 7 bases line up with TRBD2. CDR3 length: 16 amino acids. Germline CDR1 reads LGHNA; CDR2 reads YNFKEQ. Trimming at V came to 1 base and at J to 1 base, leaving 3 bases not matched to a gene. As DNA, the CDR3 is TGTGCCAGCAGCCAAGCGGGGGGATTGAACACCGGGGAGCTGTTTTTT. Translating gives CASSQAGGLNTGELFF.

The V and J genes are TRBV7-3 and TRBJ2-3, with D perhaps matching TRBD1 (6 bases). Trimming took 1 base from V and 2 from J, leaving 7 bases between them. The germline CDR1 and CDR2 sequences are SGHTA and FQGTGA. The CDR3 is made up of 14 amino acids. As DNA, the CDR3 is TGTGCCAGCAGCTTAAACAGGGACACAGATACGCAGTATTTT. Amino acid sequence: CASSLNRDTDTQYF.

The CDR3 sequence is CASSLDGRRTDTQYF. DNA for the CDR3: TGCGCCAGCAGCTTGGATGGTCGACGCACAGATACGCAGTATTTT. The J gene is TRBJ2-3, the V gene TRBV5-1; no reliable D call. Germline values: CDR1 SGHRS, CDR2 YFSETQ. V lost 0 bases and J 1 base, leaving 9 bases between the germline ends. The CDR3 extends over 15 amino acids.

V and J are TRBV10-3 and TRBJ1-4; D call uncertain. There are 13 residues in the CDR3. The germline gives CDR1 ENHRY, CDR2 SYGVKD. Deletions cut 3 bases from V and 3 bases from J, with 5 bases between. The DNA of the CDR3 is TGTGCCATCAGTGAATCGGCTAATGAAAAACTGTTTTTT. Amino acid sequence: CAISESANEKLFF.

The J gene is TRBJ2-7, the V gene TRBV6-6; no definite D call. The CDR3 is made up of 11 amino acids. Germline V gene data show CDR1 as MNHNY and CDR2 as SVGAGI (reference sequence). Trimming removed 2 bases at V and 5 bases at J, with 4 bases between. CDR3 loop: CASSYVHEQYF. In nucleotides, the CDR3 is TGTGCCAGCAGTTACGTCCACGAGCAGTACTTC.

The chain is built from TRBV3-1 (or the pseudogene TRBV3-2) and TRBJ2-7, with D possibly being TRBD2 (6 bases). The CDR3 extends over 12 amino acids. The V and J ends lost 8 bases and 2 bases respectively, with 10 bases between them. CDR1 is LGHDT, CDR2 YNNKEL, per germline (reference sequence). CDR3 coding DNA: TGTGCCAGCCGGGACTTGGCCTACGAGCAGTACTTC. Amino acid sequence: CASRDLAYEQYF.

The chain joins TRBV5-1 to TRBJ2-7; D is perhaps TRBD1 (6 bases). From germline, CDR1 is SGHRS and CDR2 YFSETQ. The CDR3 contains 21 residues. V was shortened by 1 base and J by 0 bases, with 29 bases between the two germline ends. CDR3 protein: CASSLSSIGQPRVGSSYEQYF. CDR3 sequence (DNA): TGCGCCAGCAGCTTGTCCTCTATCGGACAGCCAAGGGTGGGGTCCTCCTACGAGCAGTACTTC.

V and J are TRBV4-2 and TRBJ2-2; tentatively, D is TRBD2 (6 bases). CDR1 is LGHNA, CDR2 YNFKEQ, per germline. Trimming pared 2 bases from V and 3 bases from J, leaving 16 bases between. This CDR3 is 17 amino acids long. The CDR3 region has the DNA TGTGCCAGCAGCCAAAACAAAGGAGGGATAGACACCGGGGAGCTGTTTTTT. Translating it yields CASSQNKGGIDTGELFF.

This clone occurred once. The chain recombines TRBV5-1 with TRBJ2-7; unclear D gene. Germline CDR1 reads SGHRS; CDR2 reads YFSETQ. The V and J ends lost 1 base and 0 bases respectively, with 8 bases between them. The CDR3 extends over 14 amino acids. CDR3 nucleotide sequence: TGCGCCAGCAGCTTGCAGGCAAACTCCTACGAGCAGTACTTC. The encoded protein is CASSLQANSYEQYF.

The V call is TRBV5-8, the J call TRBJ1-5; D ambiguous. The V gene's germline CDR1 is SGHTS and CDR2 YDEGEE. Trimming cost V 4 bases and J 5 bases, with 7 bases left between them. This CDR3 region has 12 residues. CDR3 protein: CASSRRDQPQHF. In nucleotides, the CDR3 is TGTGCCAGCAGCCGTAGGGATCAGCCCCAGCATTTT.

This chain joins TRBV9 and TRBJ2-3; TRBD1 agrees at 11 bases. CDR3 size: 16 residues. V gave up 0 bases and J gave up 5 bases; unmatched junction bases: 5. Per germline, CDR1 SGDLS and CDR2 YYNGEE. Here the CDR3 DNA reads TGTGCCAGCAGCGTAGTCCCGGGACAGGGGGGAGATACGCAGTATTTT. It encodes CASSVVPGQGGDTQYF.

V gene TRBV9 combines with J gene TRBJ2-2; 10 bases match TRBD1. CDR3 length: 18 residues. Germline V lookup: CDR1 SGDLS, CDR2 YYNGEE. V trimming: 0 bases; J trimming: 3 bases; junction bases outside the gene matches: 8. The chain's CDR3 is CASSVARDRGIYTGELFF. CDR3 bases: TGTGCCAGCAGCGTAGCCCGGGACAGGGGAATTTACACCGGGGAGCTGTTTTTT.

V usage is TRBV3-1 (or the pseudogene TRBV3-2) and J usage is TRBJ1-2, with D maybe TRBD1 (6 bases). Germline CDR1 and CDR2: LGHDT and YNNKEL (reference sequence). V was cut by 0 bases and J by 6 bases, with 8 bases left in between. This CDR3 region has 13 residues. The CDR3: CASSQEGGHGYTF. The CDR3 DNA follows: TGTGCCAGCAGCCAAGAAGGGGGGCATGGCTACACCTTC.

The chain uses TRBV7-2 and TRBJ2-3; D is tentatively TRBD1 or TRBD2 (6 bases each). The CDR3 loop spans 15 amino acids. The V gene lost 5 bases and the J gene lost 0 bases, with 12 bases spanning the gap. Germline-derived CDR1 and CDR2 are SGHTA and FQGNSA. CDR3 protein: CASSQGTLSTDTQYF. The CDR3 DNA reads as TGTGCCAGCAGCCAGGGGACTCTTAGCACAGATACGCAGTATTTT.

The V call is TRBV10-1, the J call TRBJ2-1; 12 bases are a match to TRBD2. This CDR3 region has 16 residues. The germline V gene has CDR1 WNHNN and CDR2 SYGVQD (reference sequence). With 8 bases clipped from V and 4 bases from J, the junction kept 9 bases outside the gene matches. The CDR3 DNA reads as TGCGCCAGCGGGGCTAGCGGGGGGGCCGGTTACAATGAGCAGTTCTTC. It translates to CASGASGGAGYNEQFF.

This sequence joins TRBV9 and TRBJ1-2; D is possibly TRBD1 (5 bases). Germline-derived CDR1 and CDR2 are SGDLS and YYNGEE. CDR3 length: 15 amino acids. V shed 4 bases and J shed 3 bases, with 16 bases lying between them. The CDR3 reads CASSPAGRGHYGYTF. The CDR3, as DNA: TGTGCCAGCAGCCCCGCCGGGAGGGGCCACTATGGCTACACCTTC.